This is a list of T cell receptor beta chains from one sample in a study of blood T cell repertoires in COVID-19. The assay was immunoSEQ multiplex PCR, and TCRdb's table has in-frame clones only and misses some. The sample records about 200,000 clones, around 84% being singletons. Sequenced: peripheral blood. The receptor set was obtained from a human donor in a cohort sampled during active COVID-19. The CDR3 runs from the conserved cysteine through the conserved F or W. A D gene is named only where the DNA matches it firmly. A row's size may be missing; if present it is once, few, many or a size class.

. | TRBJ1-4 | TRBV11-2 | . | CASSWGGEEKLFF | TGTGCCAGCAGCTGGGGTGGGGAGGAGAAACTGTTTTTT
. | TRBJ1-2 | TRBV29-1 | TRBD1 | CSALKAGGSGYTF | TGCAGCGCCCTAAAGGCAGGGGGAAGTGGCTACACCTTC
. | TRBJ1-2 | TRBV7-9 | TRBD1 | CASSLGDRASGGYTF | TGTGCCAGCAGCTTAGGAGACAGGGCCTCGGGAGGCTACACCTTC
. | TRBJ1-1 | TRBV6-5 | . | CASPGVGASGSEAFF | TGTGCCAGCCCTGGGGTGGGGGCAAGTGGCAGTGAAGCTTTCTTT
once | TRBJ2-2 | TRBV3-1/TRBV3-2 | . | CASSHTRATGELFF | TGTGCCAGCAGCCATACCAGGGCCACCGGGGAGCTGTTTTTT
. | TRBJ2-7 | TRBV4-1 | TRBD2 | CASSHTQQTSGSHEQYF | TGCGCCAGCAGCCACACACAACAGACTAGCGGGAGTCACGAGCAGTACTTC
many | TRBJ2-7 | TRBV10-3 | . | CAIQDNYEQYF | TGTGCCATCCAGGACAACTACGAGCAGTACTTC
. | TRBJ2-5 | TRBV28 | TRBD2 | CASSLPTSGSAQYF | TGTGCCAGCAGTTTACCTACTAGCGGGAGTGCCCAGTACTTC
. | TRBJ1-5 | TRBV5-5 | . | CASSPGTLNQPQHF | TGTGCCAGCAGCCCCGGGACACTCAATCAGCCCCAGCATTTT
. | TRBJ1-1 | TRBV6-5 | . | CASSYPITEAFF | TGTGCCAGCAGTTACCCAATCACTGAAGCTTTCTTT
few | TRBJ2-7 | TRBV5-5 | TRBD1 | CASSLEDRVYEQYF | TGTGCCAGCAGCTTGGAGGACAGGGTCTACGAGCAGTACTTC
. | TRBJ2-1 | TRBV30 | . | CAWSRHSSYNEQFF | TGTGCCTGGAGTCGACACAGCTCCTACAATGAGCAGTTCTTC
. | TRBJ2-5 | TRBV6-6 | TRBD2 | CASIPTSGVGSQYF | TGTGCCAGCATCCCGACTAGCGGGGTCGGGTCCCAGTACTTC
. | TRBJ2-7 | TRBV3-1/TRBV3-2 | . | CASSHLSYEQYF | TGTGCCAGCAGCCACCTCAGCTACGAGCAGTACTTC
. | TRBJ1-1 | TRBV5-1 | . | CASRRERQPEAFF | TGCGCCAGCAGACGGGAGCGACAGCCTGAAGCTTTCTTT
. | TRBJ1-4 | TRBV30 | . | CAWSTGTTNEKLFF | TGTGCCTGGAGTACAGGAACAACTAATGAAAAACTGTTTTTT
once | TRBJ2-1 | TRBV29-1 | TRBD2 | CSSPLTSGNGEQFF | TGCAGCTCACCCTTGACTAGCGGGAATGGTGAGCAGTTCTTC
. | TRBJ1-5 | TRBV2 | . | CASSATGNLNQPQHF | TGTGCCAGCAGCGCCACAGGTAACCTAAATCAGCCCCAGCATTTT
few | TRBJ1-2 | TRBV28 | TRBD1 | CASSRDRVDGYTF | TGTGCCAGCAGCCGTGACAGGGTAGATGGCTACACCTTC
. | TRBJ2-1 | TRBV19 | . | CASSISYNEQFF | TGTGCCAGTAGTATTAGTTACAATGAGCAGTTCTTC
. | TRBJ2-1 | TRBV9 | . | CASSVGRISSYNEQFF | TGTGCCAGCAGCGTAGGGAGGATTAGCTCCTACAATGAGCAGTTCTTC
. | TRBJ2-1 | TRBV10-3 | TRBD2 | CAISDHGTSGKGEQFF | TGTGCCATCAGTGACCACGGGACTAGCGGGAAAGGTGAGCAGTTCTTC
. | TRBJ2-1 | TRBV7-9 | TRBD2 | CASSLVPRIAGVNEQFF | TGTGCCAGCAGCTTAGTCCCCCGGATAGCGGGAGTTAATGAGCAGTTCTTC
. | TRBJ2-7 | TRBV7-6 | . | CASSLGGVPYEQYF | TGTGCCAGCAGCTTAGGGGGGGTCCCCTACGAGCAGTACTTC
. | TRBJ1-1 | TRBV27 | . | CASSLAGLGSTEAFF | TGTGCCAGCAGTTTAGCGGGGTTAGGGAGCACTGAAGCTTTCTTT
. | TRBJ1-6 | TRBV27 | . | CASSFRGGDSVGNSPLHF | TGTGCCAGCAGTTTCCGAGGGGGGGACTCAGTGGGGAATTCACCCCTCCACTTT
. | TRBJ2-1 | TRBV11-2 | TRBD2 | CASSPSGGTSGRKQFF | TGTGCCAGCAGCCCTAGTGGGGGGACTAGCGGGAGGAAGCAGTTCTTC
. | TRBJ2-4 | TRBV5-6 | . | CASSFGRDIQYF | TGTGCCAGCAGCTTTGGTCGGGACATTCAGTACTTC
. | TRBJ1-4 | TRBV28 | TRBD1 | CASSLDRGREKLFF | TGTGCCAGCAGCTTAGACAGGGGGAGGGAAAAACTGTTTTTT
. | TRBJ2-1 | TRBV5-6 | . | CASSLVYSNNEQFF | TGTGCCAGCAGCTTGGTTTATAGTAACAATGAGCAGTTCTTC
. | TRBJ1-2 | TRBV19 | TRBD1 | CASSTPGQSYGYTF | TGTGCCAGTAGTACACCGGGACAGAGTTATGGCTACACCTTC
. | TRBJ1-1 | TRBV7-8 | . | CASSLAGHLEAFF | TGTGCCAGCAGCTTAGCGGGACACCTTGAAGCTTTCTTT
. | TRBJ1-2 | TRBV12-3/TRBV12-4 | TRBD1 | CASSTGTGYGYTF | TGTGCCAGCAGTACCGGGACAGGGTATGGCTACACCTTC
. | TRBJ1-2 | TRBV5-1 | TRBD1 | CASSKGTGALYGYTF | TGCGCCAGCAGCAAGGGGACAGGGGCTCTCTATGGCTACACCTTC
. | TRBJ2-2 | TRBV5-1 | . | CASSLVGRVLTGELFF | TGCGCCAGCAGCTTGGTAGGCAGGGTCTTGACCGGGGAGCTGTTTTTT
. | TRBJ1-2 | TRBV28 | TRBD1 | CASSSDRGGNYGYTF | TGTGCCAGCAGTTCGGACAGGGGCGGTAACTATGGCTACACCTTC
. | TRBJ1-5 | TRBV19 | TRBD1 | CASRAHRGSNQPQHF | TGTGCCAGTAGAGCCCACAGGGGTAGCAATCAGCCCCAGCATTTT
. | TRBJ2-6 | TRBV18 | TRBD1 | CASSRGQGSGANVLTF | TGTGCCAGCTCACGAGGACAGGGCTCTGGGGCCAACGTCCTGACTTTC
. | TRBJ1-4 | TRBV28 | TRBD1 | CASSLAGTDNEKLFF | TGTGCCAGCAGTTTAGCGGGGACAGATAATGAAAAACTGTTTTTT
. | TRBJ1-1 | TRBV28 | TRBD1 | CASSSGGTGGTEAFF | TGTGCCAGCAGTTCCGGGGGGACAGGGGGGACTGAAGCTTTCTTT